This is a list of T cell receptor beta chains from one sample in a study of blood T cell repertoires in COVID-19. The method was immunoSEQ multiplex PCR; TCRdb's version includes in-frame clones alone and lacks a portion of them. This sample has 80,000 to 95,000 clones; about 84% occur once, and the top ten carry approximately 15%. The source material was peripheral blood. All receptors derive from a woman in her 70s with acute or convalescent COVID-19. CDR3s include the opening cysteine and the closing phenylalanine or tryptophan. A D gene is named only where the DNA matches it firmly. Size is omitted from some rows. Given values are once, few, many or a class for expanded clones.

D: NA; J: TRBJ2-1; size: NA; V: TRBV15; length: 15; DNA: TGTGCCACCAGCAGTGGGGCCTCGAGGTACAATGAGCAGTTCTTC; CDR3: CATSSGASRYNEQFF
D: NA; J: TRBJ1-3; size: NA; V: TRBV7-6; length: 14; DNA: TGTGCCAGCAGCTTCAGAGGCCCTGGAAACACCATATATTTT; CDR3: CASSFRGPGNTIYF
D: NA; J: TRBJ2-6; size: NA; V: TRBV9; length: 17; DNA: TGTGCCAGCAGCCCCCGTTACGGGGACTCTGGGGCCAACGTCCTGACTTTC; CDR3: CASSPRYGDSGANVLTF
D: NA; J: TRBJ1-5; size: NA; V: TRBV6-1; length: 15; DNA: TGTGCCAGCAGTGAAGTAGGTAGGGGGTCTCAGCCCCAGCATTTT; CDR3: CASSEVGRGSQPQHF
D: NA; J: TRBJ1-1; size: NA; V: TRBV19; length: 12; DNA: TGTGCCAGTAGGTACAGCGGGGATGAAGCTTTCTTT; CDR3: CASRYSGDEAFF
D: NA; J: TRBJ2-1; size: NA; V: TRBV7-9; length: 15; DNA: TGTGCCAGCAGCTTAGCGAGGCGGACCTACAATGAGCAGTTCTTC; CDR3: CASSLARRTYNEQFF
D: NA; J: TRBJ1-3; size: few; V: TRBV9; length: 17; DNA: TGTGCCAGCAGCGTTGCAGGACAGTCCTCCTCTGGAAACACCATATATTTT; CDR3: CASSVAGQSSSGNTIYF
D: TRBD1; J: TRBJ2-5; size: NA; V: TRBV7-2; length: 16; DNA: TGTGCCAGCAGTTCGGCCAGACAGGGGGCGACGAAGACCCAGTACTTC; CDR3: CASSSARQGATKTQYF
D: TRBD1; J: TRBJ1-1; size: NA; V: TRBV5-1; length: 14; DNA: TGCGCCAGCAGCTTGGGACAGGGTTACACTGAAGCTTTCTTT; CDR3: CASSLGQGYTEAFF
D: NA; J: TRBJ1-3; size: NA; V: TRBV6-1; length: 16; DNA: TGTGCCAGCAGTGAAGTGGTAGGGGTTACGGGAAACACCATATATTTT; CDR3: CASSEVVGVTGNTIYF
D: NA; J: TRBJ1-2; size: few; V: TRBV7-2; length: 14; DNA: TGTGCCAGCAGCTTCGACAGGAAGAACTATGGCTACACCTTC; CDR3: CASSFDRKNYGYTF
D: TRBD2; J: TRBJ2-1; size: few; V: TRBV5-1; length: 15; DNA: TGCGCCAGCAGCGAAACTAGCGGGAGTGGGTTAGGGCAGTTCTTC; CDR3: CASSETSGSGLGQFF
D: TRBD1; J: TRBJ2-1; size: NA; V: TRBV5-1; length: 16; DNA: TGCGCCAGCGGGGACCTTCCGGGACAGGGGGCAGGTGAGCAGTTCTTC; CDR3: CASGDLPGQGAGEQFF
D: TRBD1; J: TRBJ1-3; size: NA; V: TRBV2; length: 18; DNA: TGTGCCAGCAGTGAAGTGGACAGGGGTTCGAACTCTGGAAACACCATATATTTT; CDR3: CASSEVDRGSNSGNTIYF
D: TRBD1; J: TRBJ1-6; size: few; V: TRBV9; length: 15; DNA: TGTGCCAGCAGCGTAGAAGGGACAGTTGTTTCACCCCTCCACTTT; CDR3: CASSVEGTVVSPLHF
D: TRBD1; J: TRBJ1-5; size: NA; V: TRBV6-1; length: 18; DNA: TGTGCCAGCAGTGAAGATTGGGACAGACCCTATAGCAATCAGCCCCAGCATTTT; CDR3: CASSEDWDRPYSNQPQHF
D: NA; J: TRBJ1-2; size: NA; V: TRBV27; length: 14; DNA: TGTGCCAGCAGTCGCCGTGGGCTTATATATGGCTACACCTTC; CDR3: CASSRRGLIYGYTF
D: NA; J: TRBJ1-1; size: NA; V: TRBV25-1; length: 11; DNA: TGTGCCAGCAGTGTCGCAGGCTGGGCTTTCTTT; CDR3: CASSVAGWAFF
D: TRBD1; J: TRBJ1-3; size: few; V: TRBV28; length: 15; DNA: TGTGCCAGCAGTAAACCCGGGACAGGGGAGGGCACCATATATTTT; CDR3: CASSKPGTGEGTIYF
D: NA; J: TRBJ1-2; size: once; V: TRBV24-1; length: 16; DNA: TGTGCCACCAGTGATCCTTCGACAGGTATAAAGGGTGGCTACACCTTC; CDR3: CATSDPSTGIKGGYTF
D: TRBD2; J: TRBJ2-5; size: NA; V: TRBV10-2; length: 17; DNA: TGCGCCAGCACTGAGTTAGCGGGAGGGACTCTCCAAGAGACCCAGTACTTC; CDR3: CASTELAGGTLQETQYF
D: NA; J: TRBJ2-1; size: NA; V: TRBV7-2; length: 14; DNA: TGTGCCAGCACCCGCGTGGGGAGTAACAATGAGCAGTTCTTC; CDR3: CASTRVGSNNEQFF
D: TRBD1; J: TRBJ2-5; size: NA; V: TRBV19; length: 13; DNA: TGTGCCAGTAGTCCAACAGGGGTAGAGACCCAGTACTTC; CDR3: CASSPTGVETQYF